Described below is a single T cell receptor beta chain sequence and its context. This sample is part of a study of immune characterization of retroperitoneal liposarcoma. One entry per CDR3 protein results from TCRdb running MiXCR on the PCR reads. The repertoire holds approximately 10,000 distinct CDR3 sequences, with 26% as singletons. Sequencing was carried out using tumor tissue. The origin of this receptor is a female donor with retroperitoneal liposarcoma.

CDR3 DNA sequence: TGTGCCAGCAGGTACAGAGAGAACACTGAAGCTTTCTTT. Translating it yields CASRYRENTEAFF. The chain combines TRBV6-1 with TRBJ1-1; D call uncertain. Germline lookup yields CDR1 MNHNS and CDR2 SASEGT. CDR3 length: 13 amino acids. V shed 6 bases and J shed 1 base, with 9 bases lying between them.